Reported below is one T cell receptor beta chain. CDR1 is SEHNR and CDR2 is FQNEAQ in the germline V gene (reference sequence). This CDR3 is 14 amino acids long. Between the trimmed V and J ends, which lost 0 bases and 8 bases, there was a span of 13 bases. The sample comes from a study of blood T cell repertoires in COVID-19. TCRdb keeps only in-frame clones here, not all; method: immunoSEQ multiplex PCR. The sample carries 65,000 to 90,000 clones, around three quarters recorded once. The genes are TRBV7-9 and TRBJ1-1; D is unresolved. The receptor's source is a man aged 60 to 69 with active or convalescent COVID-19. Sequencing used peripheral blood. DNA of the CDR3: TGTGCCAGCAGCTTAGCTCTTGGTGGGCAGGAAGCTTTCTTT. It encodes CASSLALGGQEAFF.